Each of the 3 T cell receptor beta chains below was sequenced from the same sample in a study of OX40 agonist ivuxolimab in advanced cancers. Measured with immunoSEQ multiplex PCR; TCRdb has only the in-frame clones, and not every one. The sample has roughly 38,000 clones; roughly 90% are singletons. The sample consisted of CD4+ or CD8+ T cells sorted from blood, taken in a trial of the OX40 agonist ivuxolimab. The receptors shown here come from an adult with an advanced solid tumor such as melanoma, head and neck, liver or kidney cancer.

This chain's CDR3 is CASSQELAGAKSYEQYF. The CDR3 DNA reads as TGCGCCAGCAGCCAAGAACTAGCGGGGGCGAAATCCTACGAGCAGTACTTC. This chain links TRBV4-3 with TRBJ2-7; 11 nucleotides agree with TRBD2. CDR3 length: 17 amino acids. With V trimmed by 0 bases and J by 1 base, 5 bases remained unmatched. From germline, CDR1 is LGHNA and CDR2 YSLEER.

This chain connects TRBV6-1 to TRBJ1-2, with D perhaps matching TRBD1 (6 bases). Trimming shortened V by 2 bases and J by 2 bases, and 6 bases separated the two germline ends. The CDR3 length is 13 residues. CDR1 and CDR2 (germline): MNHNS, SASEGT. CDR3 sequence reads: CASSETGNYGYTF. The CDR3 nucleotides are TGTGCCAGCAGTGAAACAGGGAACTATGGCTACACCTTC.

As for this clone: Other DNA sequences of this sample code for an identical CDR3. The chain uses TRBV2 and TRBJ2-2; 9 bases map to TRBD2. The V segment lost 5 bases and the J segment 4 bases; nucleotides outside the gene matches: 11. This CDR3 has 17 residues. The germline gives CDR1 SNHLY, CDR2 FYNNEI. The CDR3: CASSSKRAGGLTGELFF. DNA for the CDR3: TGTGCCAGCAGTAGTAAAAGGGCGGGGGGGCTCACCGGGGAGCTGTTTTTT.